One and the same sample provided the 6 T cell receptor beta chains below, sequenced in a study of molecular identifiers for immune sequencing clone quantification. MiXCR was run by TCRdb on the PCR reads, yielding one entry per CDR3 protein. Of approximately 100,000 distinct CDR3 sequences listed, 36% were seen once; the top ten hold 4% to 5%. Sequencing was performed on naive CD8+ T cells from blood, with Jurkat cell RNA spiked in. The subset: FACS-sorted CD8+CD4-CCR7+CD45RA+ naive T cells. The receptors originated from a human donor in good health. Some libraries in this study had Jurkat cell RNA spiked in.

The CDR3 loop reads CASSRQASTDTQYF. CDR3 sequence (DNA): TGTGCCAGCAGTCGACAGGCCAGCACAGATACGCAGTATTTT. V is TRBV12-3 or TRBV12-4 and J is TRBJ2-3; weak D call: TRBD1 (6 bases). V was pared by 5 bases and J by 0 bases, with 9 bases between. The CDR3 totals 14 residues.

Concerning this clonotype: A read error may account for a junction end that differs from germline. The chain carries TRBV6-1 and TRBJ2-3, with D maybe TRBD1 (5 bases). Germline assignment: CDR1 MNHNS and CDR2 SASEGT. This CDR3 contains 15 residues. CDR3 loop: CASCDTQGATDTQYF. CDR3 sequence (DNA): TGTGCCAGCTGTGACACACAAGGGGCCACAGATACGCAGTATTTT.

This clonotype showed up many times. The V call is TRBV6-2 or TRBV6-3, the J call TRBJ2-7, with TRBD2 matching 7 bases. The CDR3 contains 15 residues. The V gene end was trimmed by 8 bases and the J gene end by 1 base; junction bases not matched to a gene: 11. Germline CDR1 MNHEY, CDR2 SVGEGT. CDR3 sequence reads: CASEDAREDSYEQYF. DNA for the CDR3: TGTGCCAGCGAAGATGCCCGGGAGGATTCCTACGAGCAGTACTTC.

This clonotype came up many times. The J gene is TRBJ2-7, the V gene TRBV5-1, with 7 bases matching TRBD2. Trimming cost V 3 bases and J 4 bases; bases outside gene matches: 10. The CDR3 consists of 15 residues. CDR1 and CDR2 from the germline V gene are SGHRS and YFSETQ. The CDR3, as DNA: TGCGCCAGCAGCTCCGTAGAGGGAGGGCCGTACGAGCAGTACTTC. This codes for CASSSVEGGPYEQYF.

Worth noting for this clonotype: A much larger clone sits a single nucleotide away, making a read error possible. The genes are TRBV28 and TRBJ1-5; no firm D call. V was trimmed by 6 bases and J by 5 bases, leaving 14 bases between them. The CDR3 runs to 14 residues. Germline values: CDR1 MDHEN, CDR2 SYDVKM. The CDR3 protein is CASSPEPHYQPQHF. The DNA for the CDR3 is TGTGCCAGCAGCCCAGAACCTCATTATCAGCCCCAGCATTTT.

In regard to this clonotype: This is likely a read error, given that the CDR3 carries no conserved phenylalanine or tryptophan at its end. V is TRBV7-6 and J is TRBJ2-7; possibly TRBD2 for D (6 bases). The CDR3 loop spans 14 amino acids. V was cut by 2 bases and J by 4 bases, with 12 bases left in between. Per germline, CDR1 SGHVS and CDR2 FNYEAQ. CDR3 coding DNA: TGTGCCAGCAGCTTACGGGGGAGTCAGTACGAGCAGTACCTC. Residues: CASSLRGSQYEQYL.